Presented here are 8 T cell receptor beta chains from one specimen sequenced in a study of T-cell reconstitution after alpha-beta-depleted transplantation in children. The TCRbeta library was prepared with unique molecular identifiers. TCRdb recomputed calls from the PCR reads with MiXCR, one row per CDR3 protein. This sample has about 200,000 distinct CDR3 sequences, with approximately 6.3% found just once. The specimen comprised PBMCs, sampled before TCRalphabeta/CD19-depleted stem cell transplant. These receptors were obtained from a boy between 2 and 10 years old with acute lymphoblastic leukemia, due to receive a stem cell transplant.

This clonotype was seen repeatedly, ten times or more. The rearrangement uses TRBV5-1 and TRBJ2-5; 8 bases are shared with TRBD1. The CDR3 is made up of 16 amino acids. The germline V gene encodes CDR1 SGHRS and CDR2 YFSETQ. Trimming cost V 4 bases and J 1 base; bases outside gene matches: 9. The CDR3 nucleotides read TGCGCCAGCAGCCTAATCCTAACAGGGGGCCAAGAGACCCAGTACTTC. Its protein product is CASSLILTGGQETQYF.

This clonotype has a count of ten or more. CDR3 nucleotides: TGTGCCAGCAGCCCTGGGACAGGGTCAAGCTCTGGGGCCAACGTCCTGACTTTC. Residues: CASSPGTGSSSGANVLTF. This sequence joins TRBV28 and TRBJ2-6; 9 bases align to TRBD1. Losses at the gene ends were 6 bases for V and 0 bases for J; bases not matched to a gene: 9. The CDR3 has 18 residues. From germline, CDR1 is MDHEN and CDR2 SYDVKM.

This clonotype showed up many times. The chain couples TRBV5-1 to TRBJ1-1; D not certain. Germline CDR1 SGHRS, CDR2 YFSETQ. V was pared by 1 base and J by 0 bases, with 7 bases between. The CDR3 spans 14 residues. The DNA for the CDR3 is TGCGCCAGCAGCTTGTCTTTGGTGAACACTGAAGCTTTCTTT. This codes for CASSLSLVNTEAFF.

This clonotype came up a few times. The rearrangement joins TRBV9 to TRBJ2-1; 10 nucleotides align to TRBD2. The J segment lost 4 bases and the V segment lost 0 bases, leaving 1 base of the junction unmatched. The CDR3 loop spans 15 amino acids. Looked up from germline, CDR1 is SGDLS and CDR2 is YYNGEE. The CDR3 reads CASSVVAGGYNEQFF. The CDR3 DNA reads TGTGCCAGCAGCGTAGTAGCGGGGGGTTACAATGAGCAGTTCTTC. Variable domain in full (rest from reference TRBV9 and TRBJ2-1): DSGVTQTPKHLITATGQRVTLRCSPRSGDLSVYWYQQSLDQGLQFLIQYYNGEERAKGNILERFSAQQFPDLHSELNLSSLELGDSALYFCASSVVAGGYNEQFFGPGTRLTVL.

This clonotype was seen a handful of times. The CDR3 region is CSVDLWPGLTGNTIYF. The CDR3 DNA is TGCAGCGTTGATCTGTGGCCGGGGCTGACTGGAAACACCATATATTTT. This chain uses TRBV29-1 with TRBJ1-3, with TRBD1 as a possible D gene (5 bases). CDR1 is SQVTM and CDR2 is ANQGSEA in the germline V gene. The V end lost 3 bases, the J end lost 2 bases, and 17 bases lay between the germline ends. The CDR3 totals 16 residues.

The chain joins TRBV20-1 to TRBJ2-2; 7 bases map to TRBD2. Germline loops: CDR1 DFQATT, CDR2 SNEGSKA (reference sequence). This CDR3 is built from 15 residues. Losses at the gene ends were 4 bases for V and 0 bases for J; bases not matched to a gene: 5. The CDR3 DNA is TGCAGTGCTACGTCGGGAGGCCCGAACACCGGGGAGCTGTTTTTT. Protein sequence: CSATSGGPNTGELFF.

This clonotype was found many times. The chain links TRBV7-2 to TRBJ2-3; 9 bases align to TRBD1. V trimming: 4 bases; J trimming: 0 bases; junction bases outside the gene matches: 5. This CDR3 comprises 16 residues. CDR1 SGHTA and CDR2 FQGNSA come from the germline V gene. The CDR3 is CASSWTGVVSTDTQYF. The CDR3 DNA is TGTGCCAGCAGCTGGACAGGGGTGGTTAGCACAGATACGCAGTATTTT.

There are many counts of this clonotype. As DNA, the CDR3 is TGTGCCAGCACCCCCCCTGGCGGGAGGAGAGATACGCAGTATTTT. It yields the protein CASTPPGGRRDTQYF. This chain connects TRBV3-1 to TRBJ2-3, with 8 bases lining up with TRBD2. The germline V gene has CDR1 LGHDT and CDR2 YNNKEL (reference sequence). V was pared by 7 bases and J by 5 bases, with 11 bases of the junction left unmatched. The CDR3 has 15 residues.